One and the same sample provided the 5 T cell receptor beta chains below, sequenced in a study of CD8+ T cells in alopecia areata. RNA extraction and reverse transcription yielded cDNA as sequencing template. TCRdb keeps only in-frame clones here, not all; method: immunoSEQ multiplex PCR. The sample comprises about 120,000 clones, 50% to 75% of which are singletons, and 25% to 35% rests with the top ten. The treatment denotes: oral pan-JAK inhibitor, 5-10 mg twice daily. The sequenced sample was CD8+ T cells sorted from blood, obtained at week 4, from a patient treated with tofacitinib. These receptors were collected from a human donor with alopecia areata.

This clone was observed a few times. The J gene is TRBJ2-5, the V gene TRBV30, with D uncertain. CDR1 GTSNPN and CDR2 SVGIG come from the germline V gene (reference sequence). The CDR3 totals 12 residues. Trimming took off 5 bases at V and 5 bases at J, with 12 bases between the two ends. Written as DNA, the CDR3 is TGTGCCTGGGGACCGGCCCTGGAGACCCAGTACTTC. This sequence encodes CAWGPALETQYF.

The chain links TRBV7-9 to TRBJ2-5, with D tentatively TRBD1 (6 bases). Germline CDR1 SEHNR, CDR2 FQNEAQ (reference sequence). The V and J ends lost 4 bases and 10 bases respectively, with 22 bases between them. The CDR3 is 15 residues long. CDR3: CASSSPDALDSDQYF. Here the CDR3 DNA reads TGTGCCAGCAGCTCCCCCGACGCGCTGGACAGCGACCAGTACTTC.

The V gene is TRBV29-1, the J gene TRBJ1-2; no firm D call. The germline V gene has CDR1 SQVTM and CDR2 ANQGSEA. The CDR3 sequence is 13 residues long. Trimming removed 3 bases from V and 4 bases from J, with 12 bases in between. In nucleotides, the CDR3 is TGCAGCGTTGACTCGGGCCAAGTCTATGGCTACACCTTC. It is translated as CSVDSGQVYGYTF.

This clone was counted between two and nine times. The rearrangement links TRBV6-5 to TRBJ2-3; D gene unclear. V lost 4 bases to trimming and J lost 0 bases, with 11 bases between them. Per the germline V gene, CDR1 is MNHEY and CDR2 is SVGAGI. CDR3 length: 15 amino acids. The CDR3 DNA follows: TGTGCCAGCAGTTTCCGACTGGCTAGCACAGATACGCAGTATTTT. It encodes CASSFRLASTDTQYF.

The chain joins TRBV29-1 to TRBJ1-2; D unclear. The V and J ends lost 2 bases and 4 bases respectively, with 14 bases between them. Per germline, CDR1 SQVTM and CDR2 ANQGSEA. CDR3 length: 14 amino acids. CDR3 nucleotide sequence: TGCAGCGTTGAATCCGGAAAGGATGCCTATGGCTACACCTTC. This translates into CSVESGKDAYGYTF.